These T cell receptor beta chains were read from a single sample in a study of shared clonotypes between healthy human individuals. TCRdb keeps only in-frame clones here, not all; method: immunoSEQ multiplex PCR. The top ten hold roughly 0.23% of the sample, which has under 1 million clones, 95% to 97% seen once. What was sequenced was naive CD8+ T cells sorted from blood. The receptors originated from a man under 40 in good health. CDR3s include the opening cysteine and the closing phenylalanine or tryptophan. D genes are given only for firm matches. Clone size is shown for a subset of rows, as once, few, many or a class of expanded clone.

clone_size j_call d_call v_call cdr3_aa cdr3_nt
NA TRBJ2-7 TRBD1 TRBV29-1 CSVEGHTGTGELSSFEQYF TGCAGCGTTGAAGGGCATACCGGGACAGGGGAATTAAGCTCCTTCGAGCAGTACTTC
NA TRBJ1-3 TRBD1 TRBV7-9 CASSIDRDAGNTIYF TGTGCCAGCAGCATAGACAGGGACGCTGGAAACACCATATATTTT
NA TRBJ1-3 TRBD1 TRBV11-2 CASSFIRTGPTDTIYF TGTGCCAGCAGCTTCATTAGGACAGGGCCAACGGACACCATATATTTT
NA TRBJ2-3 TRBD1 TRBV5-6 CASSPGTGLWRQYF TGTGCCAGCAGCCCCGGGACAGGGCTTTGGAGGCAGTATTTT
once TRBJ2-2 TRBD1 TRBV5-8 CASSTGRDRASTGELFF TGTGCCAGCAGCACGGGCCGGGACAGGGCGAGCACCGGGGAGCTGTTTTTT
NA TRBJ2-7 TRBD2 TRBV7-6 CASSLGSGLAGYEQYF TGTGCCAGCAGCTTAGGGTCAGGACTAGCGGGCTACGAGCAGTACTTC
once TRBJ2-1 NA TRBV10-2 CASSEFGFNEQFF TGCGCCAGCAGTGAGTTTGGGTTCAATGAGCAGTTCTTC
NA TRBJ1-3 NA TRBV21-1 CASSTPVQLAGNTIYF TGTGCCAGCAGCACTCCGGTACAACTAGCCGGAAACACCATATATTTT
NA TRBJ2-1 NA TRBV2 CASSGARLSRGIEQFF TGTGCCAGCAGTGGGGCAAGACTCTCGCGTGGGATTGAGCAGTTCTTC
NA TRBJ2-1 TRBD2 TRBV28 CASSLLGLAGGRDEQFF TGTGCCAGCAGTTTATTAGGGCTAGCGGGAGGGCGGGATGAGCAGTTCTTC
NA TRBJ2-6 NA TRBV27 CASSPFVSGANVLTF TGTGCCAGCAGCCCATTTGTGTCTGGGGCCAACGTCCTGACTTTC
NA TRBJ2-7 NA TRBV7-9 CASSLSGQGVYEQYF TGTGCCAGCAGCTTAAGCGGGCAGGGGGTCTACGAGCAGTACTTC
few TRBJ1-5 NA TRBV7-2 CASSLEGYSNQPQHF TGTGCCAGCAGCTTAGAGGGTTATAGCAATCAGCCCCAGCATTTT
NA TRBJ2-1 TRBD1 TRBV27 CASSLVQGALGEQFF TGTGCCAGCAGTTTAGTCCAGGGGGCGTTAGGTGAGCAGTTCTTC
NA TRBJ2-5 TRBD1 TRBV5-5 CASSLRTDRGRRETQYF TGTGCCAGCAGCTTGCGTACGGACAGGGGGCGCCGAGAGACCCAGTACTTC
NA TRBJ1-4 NA TRBV25-1 CASSEEVAEKLFF TGTGCCAGCAGTGAGGAGGTGGCTGAAAAACTGTTTTTT
NA TRBJ2-7 NA TRBV6-5 CASSRMIGTYEQYF TGTGCCAGCAGTCGCATGATAGGGACCTACGAGCAGTACTTC
NA TRBJ2-1 NA TRBV13 CASSLNGGAETYNEQFF TGTGCCAGCAGCTTAAATGGGGGGGCGGAGACCTACAATGAGCAGTTCTTC
NA TRBJ2-1 TRBD2 TRBV30 CAWSTGLDGATYNEQFF TGTGCCTGGAGCACGGGACTAGATGGTGCTACGTACAATGAGCAGTTCTTC
NA TRBJ2-2 NA TRBV6-5 CASSYSSTPTGELFF TGTGCCAGCAGTTACTCGAGTACGCCCACCGGGGAGCTGTTTTTT